The present TCR beta chain was sequenced within a study of T cell responses to AZD1222 COVID-19 vaccine. V was clipped by 3 bases and J by 5 bases, with 16 bases between them. The length of the CDR3 is 16 residues. Germline CDR1 is SGHNT and CDR2 is YENEEA. Overall study results and limits: Across the whole spike, CD4 TCRs peaked at regions 160-218 and 743-854. It should be noted that donors were predominantly white British and more often female, and clonal diversity was possibly underestimated. Researchers took repertoire samples only after the peak T cell response had come.

As concerns this clone: Its matching antigen is unknown.

Profiled with immunoSEQ multiplex PCR; TCRdb holds only in-frame clones, not every one. The data contain 70,000 to 90,000 clones, more than 75% of them singletons. The chain uses TRBV11-3 and TRBJ2-2; D might be TRBD2 (6 bases). Sample: peripheral blood, taken 28 days after the second AZD1222 dose. The sequence was obtained from an adult who received the AZD1222 COVID-19 vaccine. The DNA of the CDR3 is TGTGCCAGCAGCTTCCGCGGACGGGGGTGGACCGGGGAGCTGTTTTTT. Its protein is CASSFRGRGWTGELFF.